These 20 T cell receptor beta chains were all obtained from the same sample, sequenced in a study of cytomegalovirus exposure and HLA in healthy donors. Primers: 60 Vbeta forward and 13 Jbeta reverse. Sequencing used immunoSEQ multiplex PCR; TCRdb keeps in-frame clones, though not all of them. This sample has some 110,000 clones, with around 78% found just once. The sequenced sample consisted of PBMCs. These receptor sequences come from a man between 50 and 59 years old in good health and CMV-seronegative.

This chain links TRBV11-2 with TRBJ2-1, with 9 bases matching TRBD2. Germline CDR1 reads SGHAT; CDR2 reads FQNNGV. Trimming at V came to 4 bases and at J to 7 bases, leaving 14 bases not matched to a gene. This CDR3 contains 17 residues. CDR3 loop: CASSSLRGTSFGNEQFF. CDR3 DNA: TGTGCCAGCAGCTCTCTTCGTGGGACTAGCTTTGGTAATGAGCAGTTCTTC.

This chain uses TRBV2 with TRBJ1-4; D gene ambiguous. Trimming shortened V by 4 bases and J by 6 bases, and 15 bases separated the two germline ends. In germline, CDR1 is SNHLY, CDR2 FYNNEI. The CDR3 runs to 15 residues. CDR3 DNA sequence: TGTGCCAGCAGTGCCCGACTAAACACGGATGAAAAACTGTTTTTT. This codes for CASSARLNTDEKLFF.

The chain combines TRBV7-9 with TRBJ1-1; D is uncertain. This CDR3 has 13 residues. Germline V lookup: CDR1 SEHNR, CDR2 FQNEAQ (reference sequence). V lost 4 bases to trimming and J lost 6 bases, with 12 bases between them. CDR3 sequence (DNA): TGTGCCAGCAGCTCTAGAGGGCGGTCTGAAGCTTTCTTT. Translating gives CASSSRGRSEAFF.

This clone was seen a single time. V gene TRBV9 combines with J gene TRBJ1-2; D uncertain. CDR1 is SGDLS, CDR2 YYNGEE, per germline. V dropped 4 bases and J dropped 3 bases, with 19 bases sitting between them. The CDR3 runs to 16 residues. The DNA of the CDR3 is TGTGCCAGCAGCCCCCTCCGCAGCGCCATTGACTATGGCTACACCTTC. Its translation is CASSPLRSAIDYGYTF.

This clone showed up just once. Germline and junction disagree at one end, which may indicate a read error. V usage is TRBV10-3 and J usage is TRBJ2-1; 7 bases align to TRBD1. Germline V CDR1 and CDR2: ENHRY, SYGVKD. The CDR3 has 13 amino acids. The CDR3 sequence is CAITDRDDNVYIF. The CDR3, as DNA: TGTGCCATAACCGACAGGGATGACAATGTCTATATCTTC.

The DNA of the CDR3 is TGTGCCAGCAGCCCCCAAGGAGGGGTCACTGAAGCTTTCTTT. Encoded protein: CASSPQGGVTEAFF. The V gene is TRBV7-9, the J gene TRBJ1-1; D is possibly TRBD1 (5 bases). V lost 5 bases and J 4 bases, leaving 14 bases between the germline ends. The V gene's germline CDR1 is SEHNR and CDR2 FQNEAQ (reference sequence). This CDR3 has 14 residues.

J is TRBJ2-5 and V is TRBV28; a weak D match, TRBD1 (6 bases). Trimming took off 2 bases at V and 7 bases at J, with 14 bases between the two ends. The length of the CDR3 is 14 residues. Germline V CDR1 and CDR2: MDHEN, SYDVKM. As DNA, the CDR3 is TGTGCCAGCAGTTTAGAACAGGGCATAAGGACCCAGTACTTC. This translates into CASSLEQGIRTQYF.

In its sample, this clone was seen once. The genes are TRBV6-1 and TRBJ2-2, with 8 bases identical to TRBD1. The V gene's germline CDR1 is MNHNS and CDR2 SASEGT. CDR3 length equals 15 residues. J gave up 4 bases and V 4 bases, and 5 bases lay outside the gene matches. CDR3 bases: TGTGCCAGCAGTGCCAGGGGGCAGGGCACCGGGGAGCTGTTTTTT. Amino acids: CASSARGQGTGELFF.

This chain links TRBV6-5 with TRBJ1-2; D is ambiguous. Germline lookup yields CDR1 MNHEY and CDR2 SVGAGI. The CDR3 extends over 13 amino acids. Deletions cut 7 bases from V and 2 bases from J, with 11 bases between. CDR3 nucleotides: TGTGCCAGCAAAATATCCCTCAACTATGGCTACACCTTC. Amino acid sequence: CASKISLNYGYTF.

This clone was seen a few times. The rearrangement joins TRBV4-2 to TRBJ1-6; no firm D call. The CDR3 sequence is 13 residues long. Trimming shortened V by 4 bases and J by 7 bases, and 8 bases separated the two germline ends. Germline CDR1 and CDR2: LGHNA and YNFKEQ. The CDR3 sequence is CASSPSVNSPLHF. Written as DNA, the CDR3 is TGTGCCAGCAGCCCGTCAGTGAATTCACCCCTCCACTTT.

The chain links TRBV7-2 to TRBJ1-4; D is perhaps TRBD1 (6 bases). V lost 1 base, J lost 3 bases, and 9 bases lay in between. The germline V gene has CDR1 SGHTA and CDR2 FQGNSA. CDR3 length: 15 residues. The DNA of the CDR3 is TGTGCCAGCAGCTTAGTGGGGGCTTCTAATGAAAAACTGTTTTTT. The encoded protein is CASSLVGASNEKLFF. The full variable domain, rest sourced from reference TRBV7-2 and TRBJ1-4, is GAGVSQSPSNKVTEKGKDVELRCDPISGHTALYWYRQSLGQGLEFLIYFQGNSAPDKSGLPSDRFSAERTGGSVSTLTIQRTQQEDSAVYLCASSLVGASNEKLFFGSGTQLSVL.

This clone has a handful of counts. The chain recombines TRBV5-4 with TRBJ1-2; the match to TRBD1 covers 7 bases. Germline CDR1 reads SGHNT; CDR2 reads YYREEE (reference sequence). V lost 7 bases, J lost 14 bases, and 11 bases stayed unmatched. The CDR3 totals 11 residues. The CDR3 spells CASGEGTDLTF. The CDR3, as DNA: TGTGCCAGCGGAGAGGGGACAGACCTGACCTTC.

The rearrangement links TRBV28 to TRBJ2-7, with a possible D match to TRBD2 (6 bases). This CDR3 spans 14 amino acids. V was trimmed by 3 bases and J by 2 bases, leaving 11 bases between them. Germline CDR1 MDHEN, CDR2 SYDVKM. The CDR3 region is CASSLGGKPYEQYV. For the CDR3, the DNA is TGTGCCAGCAGTTTGGGGGGAAAGCCCTACGAGCAGTACGTC.

This clone was seen only once. This rearrangement joins TRBV25-1 to TRBJ2-7; TRBD1 matches 8 bases. This CDR3 is 15 amino acids long. Trimming at V came to 3 bases and at J to 7 bases, leaving 11 bases not matched to a gene. CDR1 MGHDK and CDR2 SYGVNS come from the germline V gene. CDR3 coding DNA: TGTGCCAGCAGTGAGCCAGCCAGGGGGCTTCTGGAGCAGTACTTC. Protein: CASSEPARGLLEQYF.

V is TRBV18 and J is TRBJ2-3, with D possibly matching TRBD1 (6 bases). The V end was cut by 5 bases, the J end by 5 bases, with 11 bases between. The CDR3 spans 13 residues. Germline values: CDR1 KGHSH, CDR2 LQKENI. The CDR3 region is CASSAGAGDTQYF. The CDR3 DNA reads TGTGCCAGCTCAGCAGGGGCGGGAGATACGCAGTATTTT.

This clone was picked up a small number of times. The J gene is TRBJ2-2, the V gene TRBV11-3, with 9 bases that match TRBD1. The CDR3 has 15 amino acids. CDR1 and CDR2 from the germline V gene are SGHNT and YENEEA. The V gene end was trimmed by 4 bases and the J gene end by 7 bases; junction bases not matched to a gene: 7. The CDR3 DNA is TGTGCCAGCAGCTCAGACAGGGGGACAGTCGGGGAGCTGTTTTTT. Translation: CASSSDRGTVGELFF.

The table lists this clone with a count of one. V gene TRBV28 combines with J gene TRBJ2-7; 10 bases are a match to TRBD2. The CDR3 spans 16 residues. Germline V gene data show CDR1 as MDHEN and CDR2 as SYDVKM. Unmatched junction bases numbered 10, after V lost 4 bases and J lost 4 bases. The CDR3 DNA reads as TGTGCCAGCAGTTCCCCCGGGCTAGCGGGGGTGTACGAGCAGTACGTC. Amino acid sequence: CASSSPGLAGVYEQYV.

The V call is TRBV18, the J call TRBJ1-5; a weak D match, TRBD1 (5 bases). This CDR3 is 12 amino acids long. CDR1 is KGHSH, CDR2 LQKENI, per germline. The V end lost 3 bases, the J end lost 10 bases, and 10 bases lay between the germline ends. The CDR3 protein is CASSPGTPPQHF. The CDR3 nucleotides are TGTGCCAGCTCACCGGGGACTCCTCCCCAGCATTTT.

The chain carries TRBV7-2 and TRBJ2-5, with D possibly being TRBD1 (6 bases). Trimming removed 1 base from V and 0 bases from J, with 12 bases in between. Germline values: CDR1 SGHTA, CDR2 FQGNSA. This CDR3 is built from 16 residues. CDR3 loop: CASSLVGQMYQETQYF. DNA of the CDR3: TGTGCCAGCAGCTTAGTAGGACAGATGTACCAAGAGACCCAGTACTTC.

The CDR3 nucleotides are TGCGCCAGCAGCTTGCCGACAGGGTCGACAGATACGCAGTATTTT. It specifies CASSLPTGSTDTQYF. The gene calls are TRBV5-1 and TRBJ2-3, with 7 bases aligning to TRBD1. The CDR3 is made up of 15 amino acids. The V and J ends lost 1 base and 3 bases, in that order; junction bases with no gene match: 5. In germline, CDR1 is SGHRS, CDR2 YFSETQ.